Listed below are T cell receptor beta chains from one sample, sequenced in a study of shared clonotypes between healthy human individuals. Profiling relied on immunoSEQ multiplex PCR, and the TCRdb table lists in-frame clones only, not all of them. The data show over a million clones, 95% to 99% seen once. Specimen: naive CD4+ T cells sorted from blood. Receptors originate from a man between 25 and 39 years old in good health. Both conserved end residues are part of each CDR3. Fields, in order: CDR3 length, clone size, J gene, V gene, CDR3 protein. Some rows mark clone size as missing; the rest say once, few, many or name a class of expanded clone.

len: 15
abundance: NA
j_gene: TRBJ1-5
v_gene: TRBV7-8
CDR3aa: CASSLRLQGDQPQHF

len: 14
abundance: NA
j_gene: TRBJ1-4
v_gene: TRBV28
CDR3aa: CASSFQQEIEKLFF

len: 14
abundance: NA
j_gene: TRBJ2-7
v_gene: TRBV5-1
CDR3aa: CASSQAGGMYEQYF

len: 17
abundance: NA
j_gene: TRBJ2-6
v_gene: TRBV13
CDR3aa: CASSHRQGVSGANVLTF

len: 14
abundance: NA
j_gene: TRBJ2-1
v_gene: TRBV5-6
CDR3aa: CASSFTQVGNEQFF

len: 11
abundance: few
j_gene: TRBJ1-2
v_gene: TRBV19
CDR3aa: CGKAGVYGYTF

len: 15
abundance: NA
j_gene: TRBJ2-1
v_gene: TRBV9
CDR3aa: CASSVLVTSYNEQFF

len: 15
abundance: NA
j_gene: TRBJ1-3
v_gene: TRBV2
CDR3aa: CASTPLRVFGNTIYF

len: 13
abundance: NA
j_gene: TRBJ2-7
v_gene: TRBV10-1
CDR3aa: CASSGGADYEQYF

len: 14
abundance: NA
j_gene: TRBJ2-5
v_gene: TRBV18
CDR3aa: CASSSTPIQETQYF

len: 15
abundance: NA
j_gene: TRBJ2-1
v_gene: TRBV5-5
CDR3aa: CASSLIAGPYNEQFF

len: 15
abundance: NA
j_gene: TRBJ2-7
v_gene: TRBV11-2
CDR3aa: CASRRAGTSAYEQYF

len: 14
abundance: once
j_gene: TRBJ1-2
v_gene: TRBV7-9
CDR3aa: CASSRRGVIDGYTF

len: 13
abundance: NA
j_gene: TRBJ2-7
v_gene: TRBV5-5
CDR3aa: CASRVSGTYEQYF

len: 14
abundance: NA
j_gene: TRBJ2-6
v_gene: TRBV9
CDR3aa: CASSDSWGANVLTF

len: 15
abundance: NA
j_gene: TRBJ2-2
v_gene: TRBV2
CDR3aa: CASSEDLGGSGELFF

len: 17
abundance: NA
j_gene: TRBJ2-7
v_gene: TRBV7-3
CDR3aa: CASSLNLTGEKRYEQYF

len: 13
abundance: NA
j_gene: TRBJ1-2
v_gene: TRBV5-1
CDR3aa: CASSWEQGAGYTF

len: 12
abundance: NA
j_gene: TRBJ1-1
v_gene: TRBV9
CDR3aa: CASSVVGGDPFF

len: 13
abundance: NA
j_gene: TRBJ2-1
v_gene: TRBV19
CDR3aa: CASSIGPNGEQFF

len: 13
abundance: NA
j_gene: TRBJ2-5
v_gene: TRBV6-5
CDR3aa: CASSYRRLETQYF

len: 13
abundance: NA
j_gene: TRBJ2-1
v_gene: TRBV28
CDR3aa: CASSFWEYNEQFF

len: 16
abundance: NA
j_gene: TRBJ2-7
v_gene: TRBV2
CDR3aa: CASKDVGLAGFYEQYF

len: 11
abundance: NA
j_gene: TRBJ1-2
v_gene: TRBV25-1
CDR3aa: CASRAGAGYTF

len: 18
abundance: NA
j_gene: TRBJ2-7
v_gene: TRBV6-7
CDR3aa: CASSSLPRDRRDDYEQYF

len: 13
abundance: NA
j_gene: TRBJ2-5
v_gene: TRBV9
CDR3aa: CASSVGLEETQYF

len: 15
abundance: NA
j_gene: TRBJ2-7
v_gene: TRBV4-3
CDR3aa: CASSLGVAQVYEQYF

len: 15
abundance: NA
j_gene: TRBJ2-1
v_gene: TRBV5-1
CDR3aa: CASSSLAGAWNEQFF

len: 11
abundance: NA
j_gene: TRBJ2-5
v_gene: TRBV7-2
CDR3aa: CASSWVETQYF

len: 18
abundance: once
j_gene: TRBJ1-1
v_gene: TRBV28
CDR3aa: CASSSGPLGRGMNTEAFF

len: 14
abundance: NA
j_gene: TRBJ2-7
v_gene: TRBV10-3
CDR3aa: CAISEVAGGSEQYF

len: 16
abundance: few
j_gene: TRBJ2-1
v_gene: TRBV5-4
CDR3aa: CASSLGGTSGYNEQFF

len: 14
abundance: few
j_gene: TRBJ1-1
v_gene: TRBV5-1
CDR3aa: CASSWGQLNTEAFF

len: 14
abundance: NA
j_gene: TRBJ2-5
v_gene: TRBV28
CDR3aa: CASSLGALQETQYF

len: 13
abundance: NA
j_gene: TRBJ2-1
v_gene: TRBV5-1
CDR3aa: CASSLPTFDEQFF

len: 13
abundance: NA
j_gene: TRBJ2-5
v_gene: TRBV5-5
CDR3aa: CASSWGIQETQYF

len: 16
abundance: NA
j_gene: TRBJ2-2
v_gene: TRBV18
CDR3aa: CASSPSGGSITGELFF

len: 16
abundance: NA
j_gene: TRBJ2-2
v_gene: TRBV7-9
CDR3aa: CASIQGPASGAGELFF

len: 14
abundance: NA
j_gene: TRBJ2-1
v_gene: TRBV25-1
CDR3aa: CASSPGQAPGEQFF

len: 18
abundance: NA
j_gene: TRBJ1-2
v_gene: TRBV30
CDR3aa: CAWSNPRTSQRNSYGYTF

len: 15
abundance: NA
j_gene: TRBJ1-4
v_gene: TRBV5-6
CDR3aa: CASSFRQAGFEKLFF

len: 15
abundance: NA
j_gene: TRBJ1-2
v_gene: TRBV18
CDR3aa: CASSPPGQGNYGYTF

len: 13
abundance: NA
j_gene: TRBJ2-1
v_gene: TRBV7-2
CDR3aa: CASSLPPPNEQFF

len: 15
abundance: once
j_gene: TRBJ1-3
v_gene: TRBV4-3
CDR3aa: CASSQAPSSGNTIYF

len: 15
abundance: NA
j_gene: TRBJ2-5
v_gene: TRBV18
CDR3aa: CASSRRSGRQETQYF

len: 16
abundance: NA
j_gene: TRBJ2-1
v_gene: TRBV19
CDR3aa: CASSIEGQGADNEQFF

len: 15
abundance: NA
j_gene: TRBJ1-5
v_gene: TRBV18
CDR3aa: CASSPTRTSNQPQHF

len: 18
abundance: NA
j_gene: TRBJ2-7
v_gene: TRBV7-8
CDR3aa: CASSSSGTSNSLSYEQYF

len: 15
abundance: NA
j_gene: TRBJ2-7
v_gene: TRBV9
CDR3aa: CASSVGVGDSYEQYF

len: 12
abundance: NA
j_gene: TRBJ1-1
v_gene: TRBV6-5
CDR3aa: CASTRGDTEAFF

len: 17
abundance: NA
j_gene: TRBJ2-3
v_gene: TRBV28
CDR3aa: CASSLPLLAGNTDTQYF

len: 14
abundance: NA
j_gene: TRBJ2-7
v_gene: TRBV7-2
CDR3aa: CASRRNEVSYEQYF

len: 14
abundance: NA
j_gene: TRBJ2-7
v_gene: TRBV5-1
CDR3aa: CASSLELHAYEQYF